This paragraph reports one T cell receptor (beta chain). No antigen is known for it. Losses at the gene ends were 4 bases for V and 7 bases for J; bases not matched to a gene: 4. The germline CDR1 and CDR2 sequences are SGHTA and FQGNSA. This CDR3 has 15 amino acids. The data are from a study of early stage breast cancer tumors. The overall study: Most invasive tumors, about 75% of the 16, were ER+/PR+/HER2-. Study-level points and caveats: Tumors had roughly 2.6-fold higher T cell density than normal breast.

Data came from immunoSEQ multiplex PCR; TCRdb stores just in-frame clones and leaves some out. Of roughly 48,000 clones listed, 83% are singletons. The specimen was blood. This chain uses TRBV7-2 with TRBJ1-6; TRBD1 agrees at 10 bases. This TCR derives from a person aged 45 to 59 with breast cancer. CDR3 nucleotide sequence: TGTGCCAGCAGCTCCGACAGGGGGCAGAATTCACCCCTCCACTTT. This encodes CASSSDRGQNSPLHF.